Listed below are T cell receptor beta chains from one sample, sequenced in a study of cytomegalovirus exposure and HLA in healthy donors. Some clones are missing from TCRdb's copy, which holds only in-frame ones; the method was immunoSEQ multiplex PCR. This sample's table has 100,000 to 150,000 clones. What was sequenced was PBMCs. The receptors here all came from a man aged 18 to 29 in good health and CMV-seronegative. Each CDR3 is given with its conserved first and last residue. The order of the fields is V gene, D gene, J gene, CDR3 DNA, CDR3 protein. A D gene is named only where the DNA matches it firmly.

TRBV28	TRBD1	TRBJ2-7	TGTGCCAGCAGCGGCGGGACAGGGCCCTACGAGCAGTACTTC	CASSGGTGPYEQYF
TRBV18	-	TRBJ1-1	TGTGCCAGCTCACCGGGGACACGGAACACTGAAGCTTTCTTT	CASSPGTRNTEAFF
TRBV5-4	TRBD1	TRBJ1-1	TGTGCCAGCAGCTTGTACTGCAGGGGGGCTTTCTTT	CASSLYCRGAFF
TRBV27	-	TRBJ1-5	TGTGCCAGCAGTCCCCAGTTCGGGGGGTATACTAGCAATCAGCCCCAGCATTTT	CASSPQFGGYTSNQPQHF
TRBV9	-	TRBJ1-5	TGTGCCAGCAGCGTCGCCGATTTCCCACTCCCCAATCAGCCCCAGCATTTT	CASSVADFPLPNQPQHF
TRBV6-5	TRBD1	TRBJ2-3	TGTGCCAGCAGTTACGATATCAGGGGGATAGATACGCAGTATTTT	CASSYDIRGIDTQYF
TRBV5-4	TRBD2	TRBJ2-7	TGTGCCAGCAGCTTGGGCAAGGGCGGGGGGCGTTTCTACGAGCAGTACTTC	CASSLGKGGGRFYEQYF
TRBV7-3	-	TRBJ2-1	TGTGCCAGCAGCTTTTTATCCGCAGTAAACAATGGGCAGTTCTTC	CASSFLSAVNNGQFF
TRBV6-1	-	TRBJ1-1	TGTGCCAGCAGCTCACGGGGGGTGAACACTGAAGCTTTCTTT	CASSSRGVNTEAFF
TRBV27	-	TRBJ1-5	TGTGCCAGCAGTTTCGGTCGCAATCAGCCCCAGCATTTT	CASSFGRNQPQHF
TRBV11-2	-	TRBJ2-7	TGTGCCAGCAGCTTAGAGGGGGACTTCAGCTACGAGCAGTACTTC	CASSLEGDFSYEQYF
TRBV29-1	-	TRBJ1-2	TGCAGCGTTGAGGGTTCAGGGGCTTTCTATGGCTACACCTTC	CSVEGSGAFYGYTF
TRBV5-1	TRBD1	TRBJ1-6	TGCGCCAGCAGCTTGGCGGGGACAGGGAAATCTGCCTATAATTCACCCCTCCACTTT	CASSLAGTGKSAYNSPLHF
TRBV7-9	TRBD1	TRBJ1-2	TGTGCCAGCAGTTCGGACGGGACAGGACGATATGGCTACACCTTC	CASSSDGTGRYGYTF
TRBV7-2	TRBD1	TRBJ2-5	TGTGCCAGCAGCCCAGACAGGGGGCGAGAGACCCAGTACTTC	CASSPDRGRETQYF
TRBV4-1	TRBD1	TRBJ1-2	TGCGCCAGCAGCCAAATACTGGGACAGACATATGGCTACACCTTC	CASSQILGQTYGYTF
TRBV5-4	-	TRBJ2-7	TGTGCCAGCAGCTTGGGGGACACCTACGAGCAGTACTTC	CASSLGDTYEQYF
TRBV11-2	-	TRBJ2-3	TGTGCCAGCAGCTTAAATTCCGGGAGTAAAGATACGCAGTATTTT	CASSLNSGSKDTQYF
TRBV9	-	TRBJ2-1	TGTGCCAGCAGCGTAGGGAGCGGCTCCTACAATGAGCAGTTCTTC	CASSVGSGSYNEQFF
TRBV5-6	-	TRBJ2-1	TGTGCCAGCAGTTCCTCCCCCACCAGGGCCAATGAGCAGTTCTTC	CASSSSPTRANEQFF
TRBV5-1	-	TRBJ2-6	TGCGCCAGCAGCTTATTAGGACAGGGGGCCAACGTCCTGACTTTC	CASSLLGQGANVLTF
TRBV6-1	TRBD1	TRBJ2-7	TGTGCCAGCAGTGAAGGGACAGGAACATACGAGCAGTACTTC	CASSEGTGTYEQYF
TRBV5-1	TRBD1	TRBJ2-5	TGCGCCAGCAGCCCCCACGGACAGGGGAAGGGAGAGACCCAGTACTTC	CASSPHGQGKGETQYF
TRBV2	TRBD1	TRBJ2-5	TGTGCCAGCAGGGGGGACAGCCAAGAGACCCAGTACTTC	CASRGDSQETQYF
TRBV14	-	TRBJ1-2	TGTGCCAGCAGCCAGGGCAGCCTCTATGGCTACACCTTC	CASSQGSLYGYTF
TRBV5-1	-	TRBJ2-1	TGCGCCAGCAGCTTTGGACAGGAGCAGTTCTTC	CASSFGQEQFF
TRBV19	TRBD1	TRBJ2-1	TGTGCCAGTAGTATAGTCCCTAAGCTAAGGGACAGGGGAATAAATGAGCAGTTCTTC	CASSIVPKLRDRGINEQFF
TRBV20-1	-	TRBJ2-7	TGCAGTGCTACCAGGGCTGGCGAGCAGTACTTC	CSATRAGEQYF
TRBV2	TRBD1	TRBJ2-6	TGTGCCAGCAGTAGGGGACAGAGCTCTGGGGCCAACGTCCTGACTTTC	CASSRGQSSGANVLTF
TRBV28	TRBD1	TRBJ2-3	TGTGCCAGCAGTTTAAGCGGTTTGGACAGGGCCGCAGATACGCAGTATTTT	CASSLSGLDRAADTQYF
TRBV30	-	TRBJ1-1	TGTGCCTGGAGTCCCGCGAGTCGGGGCACTGAAGCTTTCTTT	CAWSPASRGTEAFF
TRBV27	-	TRBJ1-4	TGTGCCAGCAGAAGGGGGGGGAATGAAAAACTGTTTTTT	CASRRGGNEKLFF
TRBV7-6	-	TRBJ2-7	TGTGCCAGCAGCTTAGCATGGCGGGGTGCCTACGAGCAGTACTTC	CASSLAWRGAYEQYF
TRBV5-5	TRBD1	TRBJ1-3	TGTGCCAGCAGCAGGGACAGGGGGGCTGGAAACACCATATATTTT	CASSRDRGAGNTIYF